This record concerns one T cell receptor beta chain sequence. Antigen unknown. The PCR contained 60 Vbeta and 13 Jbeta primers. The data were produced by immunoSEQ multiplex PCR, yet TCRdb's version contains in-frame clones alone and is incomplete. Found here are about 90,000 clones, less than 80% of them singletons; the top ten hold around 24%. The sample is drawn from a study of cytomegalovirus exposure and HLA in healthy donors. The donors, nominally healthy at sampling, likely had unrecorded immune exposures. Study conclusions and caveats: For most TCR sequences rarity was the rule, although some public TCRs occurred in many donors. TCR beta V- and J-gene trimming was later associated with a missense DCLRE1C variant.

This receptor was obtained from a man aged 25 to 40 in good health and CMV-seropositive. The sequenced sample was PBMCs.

CDR3 sequence reads: CAIRVGQAINSPLHF. The DNA of the CDR3 is TGTGCCATCAGGGTTGGACAGGCTATCAATTCACCCCTCCACTTT. The chain joins TRBV10-3 to TRBJ1-6, with TRBD1 matching 7 bases. Germline V CDR1 and CDR2: ENHRY, SYGVKD. The J segment lost 7 bases and the V segment lost 6 bases, leaving 9 bases of the junction unmatched. The CDR3 length is 15 residues.